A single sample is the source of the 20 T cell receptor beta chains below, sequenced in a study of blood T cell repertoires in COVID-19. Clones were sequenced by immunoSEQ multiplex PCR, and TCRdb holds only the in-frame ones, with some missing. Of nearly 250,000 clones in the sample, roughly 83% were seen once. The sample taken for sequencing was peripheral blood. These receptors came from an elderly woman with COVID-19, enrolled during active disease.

DNA of the CDR3: TGTGCCAGCAGTTTCCCCCGGGACAGGGGCCACGAGCAGTACTTC. Its translation is CASSFPRDRGHEQYF. This chain joins TRBV28 and TRBJ2-7; 10 bases line up with TRBD1. Per the germline V gene, CDR1 is MDHEN and CDR2 is SYDVKM. V shed 3 bases and J 5 bases; nucleotides not matched to a gene: 7. The CDR3 sequence is 15 residues long.

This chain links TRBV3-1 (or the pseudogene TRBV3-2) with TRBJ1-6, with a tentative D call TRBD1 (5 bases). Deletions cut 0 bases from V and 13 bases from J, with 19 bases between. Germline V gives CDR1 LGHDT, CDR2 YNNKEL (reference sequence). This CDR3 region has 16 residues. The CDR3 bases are TGTGCCAGCAGCCAAGAGGGGGGGACTGCGTTGCTCCCCCTCCACTTT. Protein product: CASSQEGGTALLPLHF.

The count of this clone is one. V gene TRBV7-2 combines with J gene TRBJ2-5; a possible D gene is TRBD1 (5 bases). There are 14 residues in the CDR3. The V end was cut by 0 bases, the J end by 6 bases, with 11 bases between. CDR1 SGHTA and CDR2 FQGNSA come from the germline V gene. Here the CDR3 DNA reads TGTGCCAGCAGCTTAGCGAGGAAGGACAAGACCCAGTACTTC. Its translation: CASSLARKDKTQYF.

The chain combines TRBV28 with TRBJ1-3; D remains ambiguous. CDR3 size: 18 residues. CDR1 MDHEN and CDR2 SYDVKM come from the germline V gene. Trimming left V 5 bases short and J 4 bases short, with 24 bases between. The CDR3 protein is CASSTSNWRVGSGNTIYF. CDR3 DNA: TGTGCCAGCAGTACTTCAAATTGGAGGGTGGGTTCCGGAAACACCATATATTTT.

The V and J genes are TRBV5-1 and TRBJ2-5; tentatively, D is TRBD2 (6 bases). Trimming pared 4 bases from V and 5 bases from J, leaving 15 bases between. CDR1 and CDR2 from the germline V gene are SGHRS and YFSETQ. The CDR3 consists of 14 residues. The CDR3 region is CASSGAGLWETQYF. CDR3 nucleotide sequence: TGCGCCAGCAGCGGGGCGGGGTTATGGGAGACCCAGTACTTC.

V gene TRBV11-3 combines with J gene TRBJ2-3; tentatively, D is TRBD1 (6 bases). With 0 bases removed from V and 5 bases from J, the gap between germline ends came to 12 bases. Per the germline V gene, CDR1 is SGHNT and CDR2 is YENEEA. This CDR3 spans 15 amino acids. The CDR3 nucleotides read TGTGCCAGCAGCTTAGAGGGTATACAGGGAGATACGCAGTATTTT. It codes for CASSLEGIQGDTQYF.

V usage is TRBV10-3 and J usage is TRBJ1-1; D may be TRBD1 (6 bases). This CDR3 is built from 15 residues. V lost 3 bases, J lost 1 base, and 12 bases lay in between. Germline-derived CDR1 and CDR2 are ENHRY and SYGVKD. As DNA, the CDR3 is TGTGCCATCAGTGACCTGGGACAATCGAACACTGAAGCTTTCTTT. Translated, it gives CAISDLGQSNTEAFF.

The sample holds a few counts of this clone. The CDR3 is CASSRDRVLYEQYV. The CDR3 DNA is TGTGCCAGCAGCCGGGACAGGGTTTTGTACGAGCAGTACGTC. This chain connects TRBV11-3 to TRBJ2-7, with 9 bases identical to TRBD1. The trim removed 5 bases at V and 4 bases at J, leaving 6 bases unmatched. The CDR3 runs to 14 residues. Germline CDR1 reads SGHNT; CDR2 reads YENEEA.

The CDR3 coding sequence is TGTGCCAGCTCCCCCACGACAGGCCGCAATAATGAAAAACTGTTTTTT. It specifies CASSPTTGRNNEKLFF. The genes are TRBV18 and TRBJ1-4; tentative D call: TRBD1 (6 bases). CDR3 length: 16 amino acids. V shed 6 bases and J shed 4 bases, with 18 bases lying between them. In germline, CDR1 is KGHSH, CDR2 LQKENI. The variable domain in full, completed from reference TRBV18 and TRBJ1-4, reads NAGVMQNPRHLVRRRGQEARLRCSPMKGHSHVYWYRQLPEEGLKFMVYLQKENIIDESGMPKERFSAEFPKEGPSILRIQQVVRGDSAAYFCASSPTTGRNNEKLFFGSGTQLSVL.

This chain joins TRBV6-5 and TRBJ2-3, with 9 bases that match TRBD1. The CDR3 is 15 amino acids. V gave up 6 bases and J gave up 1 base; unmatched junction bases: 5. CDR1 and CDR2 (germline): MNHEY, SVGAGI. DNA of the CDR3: TGTGCCAGCAGATCTACAGGGGGCCGCACAGATACGCAGTATTTT. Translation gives CASRSTGGRTDTQYF.

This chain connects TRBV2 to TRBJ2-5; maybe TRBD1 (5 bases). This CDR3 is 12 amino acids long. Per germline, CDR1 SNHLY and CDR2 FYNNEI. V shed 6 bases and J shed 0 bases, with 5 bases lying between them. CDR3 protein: CASRDNQETQYF. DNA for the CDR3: TGTGCCAGCAGGGACAACCAAGAGACCCAGTACTTC.

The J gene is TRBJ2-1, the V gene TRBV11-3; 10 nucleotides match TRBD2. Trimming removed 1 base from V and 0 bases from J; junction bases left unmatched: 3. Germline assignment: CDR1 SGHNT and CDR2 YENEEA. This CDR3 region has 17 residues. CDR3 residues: CASSLGAGGSSYNEQFF. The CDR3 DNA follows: TGTGCCAGCAGCTTAGGAGCGGGGGGGAGCTCCTACAATGAGCAGTTCTTC.

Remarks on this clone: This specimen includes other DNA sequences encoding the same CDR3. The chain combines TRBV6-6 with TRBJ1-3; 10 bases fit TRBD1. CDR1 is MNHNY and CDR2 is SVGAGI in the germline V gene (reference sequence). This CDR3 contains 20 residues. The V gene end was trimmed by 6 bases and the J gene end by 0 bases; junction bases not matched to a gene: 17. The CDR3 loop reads CASSRQPPGQGKSSGNTIYF. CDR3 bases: TGTGCCAGCAGCCGACAACCCCCGGGACAGGGGAAGAGCTCTGGAAACACCATATATTTT.

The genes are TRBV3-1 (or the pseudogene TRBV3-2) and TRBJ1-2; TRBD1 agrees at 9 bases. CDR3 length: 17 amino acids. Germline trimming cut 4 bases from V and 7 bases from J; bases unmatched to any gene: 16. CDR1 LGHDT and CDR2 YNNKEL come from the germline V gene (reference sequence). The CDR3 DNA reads TGTGCCAGCAGCCGTAAATCAGAGGGACAGGGTTCAGGTGGCTACACCTTC. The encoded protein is CASSRKSEGQGSGGYTF.

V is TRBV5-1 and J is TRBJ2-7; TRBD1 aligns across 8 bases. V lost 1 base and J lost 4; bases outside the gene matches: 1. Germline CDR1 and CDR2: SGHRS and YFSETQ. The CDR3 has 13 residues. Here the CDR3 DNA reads TGCGCCAGCAGCTTGACAGGGGGGTACGAGCAGTACGTC. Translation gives CASSLTGGYEQYV.

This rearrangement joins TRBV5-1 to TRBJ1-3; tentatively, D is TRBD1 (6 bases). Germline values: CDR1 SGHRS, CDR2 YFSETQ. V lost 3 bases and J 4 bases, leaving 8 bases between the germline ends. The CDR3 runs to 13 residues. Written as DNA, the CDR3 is TGCGCCAGCAGCTCCAGGGGCGGAAACACCATATATTTT. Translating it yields CASSSRGGNTIYF.

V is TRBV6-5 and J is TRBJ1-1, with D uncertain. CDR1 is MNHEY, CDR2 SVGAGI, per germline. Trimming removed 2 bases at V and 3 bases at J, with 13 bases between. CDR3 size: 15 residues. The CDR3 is CASSYNGREYTEAFF. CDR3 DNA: TGTGCCAGCAGTTACAACGGGAGGGAATACACTGAAGCTTTCTTT.

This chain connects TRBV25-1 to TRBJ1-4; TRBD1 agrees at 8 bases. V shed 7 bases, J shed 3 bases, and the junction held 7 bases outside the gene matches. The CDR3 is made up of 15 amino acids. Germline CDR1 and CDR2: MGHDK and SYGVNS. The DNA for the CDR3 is TGTGCCAGCAAACCGGACAGGGCGGCTAATGAAAAACTGTTTTTT. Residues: CASKPDRAANEKLFF.

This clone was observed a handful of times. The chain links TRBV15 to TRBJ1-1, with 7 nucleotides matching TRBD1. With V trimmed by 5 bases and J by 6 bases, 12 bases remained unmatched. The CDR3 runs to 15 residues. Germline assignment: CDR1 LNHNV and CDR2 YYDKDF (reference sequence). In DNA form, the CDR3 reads TGTGCCACCAGCGCCCAGGGGGAGGAGTATGCTGAAGCTTTCTTT. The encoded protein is CATSAQGEEYAEAFF.

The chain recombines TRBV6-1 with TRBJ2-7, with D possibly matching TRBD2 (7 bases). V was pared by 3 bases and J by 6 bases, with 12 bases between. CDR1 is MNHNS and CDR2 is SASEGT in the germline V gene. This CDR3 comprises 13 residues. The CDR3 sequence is CASSDGGAGEQYV. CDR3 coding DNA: TGTGCCAGCAGTGATGGGGGGGCCGGCGAGCAGTACGTC.